These T cell receptor beta chains were read from a single sample in a study of CD8+CD57+ T cells in acquired aplastic anemia. TCRdb re-called the reads through MiXCR, storing one row per CDR3 protein. The data show under 200,000 distinct CDR3 sequences, less than 60% seen once. The sequenced sample was sorted CD4+, CD8+, or CD8+CD57+ T cells (not recorded which) from PBMCs. The receptors here all came from a human donor with aplastic anemia. CDR3s include the opening cysteine and the closing phenylalanine or tryptophan. A D gene is named only where the DNA matches it firmly. The size entry is marked missing in some rows and otherwise reads once, few, many or a size class.

>TRBJ2-2|13|TRBV7-6|NA|NA
TGTGCCAGCAGCTTAGTTCAGACCGGGGAGCTGTTTTTT
CASSLVQTGELFF
>TRBJ2-4|15|TRBV10-3|TRBD1|many
TGTGCCATCAGGGGACAGGGGATGGCCAAAAACATTCAGTACTTC
CAIRGQGMAKNIQYF
>TRBJ1-1|11|TRBV20-1|NA|NA
TGCAGTGCTAGAGACCTCACTGAAGCTTTCTTT
CSARDLTEAFF
>TRBJ2-5|15|TRBV25-1|NA|NA
TGCGCCAGCAGTGAACTTCACACGTACCAAGAGACCCAGTACTTC
CASSELHTYQETQYF
>TRBJ1-2|15|TRBV15|TRBD1|few
TGTGCCACCAGCAGAGCTGGACAGGGGGCAATTGGCTACACCTTC
CATSRAGQGAIGYTF
>TRBJ2-7|16|TRBV5-1|TRBD1|NA
TGCGCCAGCAGCTTTGGGACAGGGGGACCTACCCACGAGCAGTACTTC
CASSFGTGGPTHEQYF
>TRBJ2-5|15|TRBV7-2|TRBD1|NA
TGTGCCAGCAGCTTTCTCAGGGGGCAGCGAGAGACCCAGTACTTC
CASSFLRGQRETQYF
>TRBJ2-1|13|TRBV20-1|NA|many
TGCAGTGCTTCCCCCTTAGTGGGGGGTGAGCAGTTCTTC
CSASPLVGGEQFF
>TRBJ2-7|14|TRBV2|NA|NA
TGTGCCAGCAGCACAGGATCCCGCTCCTACGAGCAGTACTTC
CASSTGSRSYEQYF
>TRBJ1-1|13|TRBV25-1|TRBD1|many
TGTGCCAGCACCTACAGGGGCGACACTGAAGCTTTCTTT
CASTYRGDTEAFF
>TRBJ2-2|11|TRBV7-6|NA|NA
TGTGCCAGCGCCAGGGCCGGGGAGCTGTTTTTT
CASARAGELFF
>TRBJ1-6|16|TRBV20-1|NA|many
TGCAGTGCTAGAGATCGGGCTTCCCCCTATAATTCACCCCTCCACTTT
CSARDRASPYNSPLHF
>TRBJ1-4|14|TRBV19|NA|NA
TGTGCCAGTAGGAGGGAGGGCGGTGGAGAAAAACTGTTTTTT
CASRREGGGEKLFF
>TRBJ1-4|15|TRBV5-1|TRBD1|many
TGCGCCAGCAGCTCGCAGACAGGGGACCGTGAAAAACTGTTTTTT
CASSSQTGDREKLFF
>TRBJ2-7|18|TRBV11-2|NA|NA
TGTGCCAGCAGCTTAGGACACAACACGCACAGAGGGCCCTACGAGCAGTACTTC
CASSLGHNTHRGPYEQYF
>TRBJ2-7|13|TRBV2|NA|once
TGTGCCAGCGGGGGCCAGAGCTCCTACGAGCAGTACTTC
CASGGQSSYEQYF
>TRBJ2-3|12|TRBV9|NA|NA
TGTGCCAGCAGCCGCAGCGGTGATACGCAGTATTTT
CASSRSGDTQYF
>TRBJ1-4|15|TRBV30|TRBD1|few
TGTGCCTGGAGTGGTGGACAGGGGCGTAATGAAAAACTGTTTTTT
CAWSGGQGRNEKLFF
>TRBJ2-1|13|TRBV15|NA|few
TGTGCCACCAGCAGAGCCCAGTACAATGAGCAGTTCTTC
CATSRAQYNEQFF
>TRBJ2-3|15|TRBV5-4|TRBD1|NA
TGTGCCAGCAGCTCACCGGGACAGGGCCAAGATACGCAGTATTTT
CASSSPGQGQDTQYF
>TRBJ1-5|14|TRBV19|NA|NA
TGTGCCAGTAGTGCTACGGGGGCACGGCAGCCCCAGCATTTT
CASSATGARQPQHF
>TRBJ1-1|16|TRBV5-4|NA|many
TGTGCCAGCAGCTTACGGGGGTGGAGCAGCGACACTGAAGCTTTCTTT
CASSLRGWSSDTEAFF
>TRBJ2-7|15|TRBV7-8|NA|NA
TGTGCCAGCAGCCCCCAGGACCTACTCCACGGCGAGCAGTACTTC
CASSPQDLLHGEQYF
>TRBJ1-6|13|TRBV14|NA|many
TGTGCCAGCAGCCAAGTTAGAAATTCACCCCTCCACTTT
CASSQVRNSPLHF
>TRBJ2-7|13|TRBV2|NA|few
TGTGCCAGCAGGGAGTTACAGACCTACGAGCAGTACTTC
CASRELQTYEQYF
>TRBJ1-1|14|TRBV10-3|TRBD1|once
TGTGCCATCAGCGACAGGGTGGGGAACACTGAAGCTTTCTTT
CAISDRVGNTEAFF
>TRBJ2-5|15|TRBV18|NA|few
TGTGCCAGCTCAATCTTGGACAGAGCCCAAGAGACCCAGTACTTC
CASSILDRAQETQYF
>TRBJ2-5|19|TRBV11-1|TRBD1|once
TGTGCCAGCAGCGATGTAATCCTCCCGCGGGACAGGGGATCGGAGACCCAGTACTTC
CASSDVILPRDRGSETQYF
>TRBJ1-4|14|TRBV10-3|NA|NA
TGTGCCATCAGTGATCGGGTGGGGTATGAAAAACTGTTTTTT
CAISDRVGYEKLFF
>TRBJ2-7|14|TRBV15|TRBD1|NA
TGTGCCACCAGCAGAACCGGGACAGGATACGAGCAGTACTTC
CATSRTGTGYEQYF
>TRBJ2-5|9|TRBV7-7|NA|once
TGTGCCAGCAGCATGACCCAGTACTTC
CASSMTQYF
>TRBJ2-7|16|TRBV15|TRBD2|many
TGTGCCACCAGCAGAGATCTGGGGGGGTTATCCTACGAGCAGTACTTC
CATSRDLGGLSYEQYF
>TRBJ2-3|13|TRBV7-3|NA|NA
TGTGCCAGCAGCCCAGGACAGACAGATACGCAGTATTTT
CASSPGQTDTQYF
>TRBJ1-1|12|TRBV20-1|NA|NA
TGCAGCGCATCGGGGGGGCCCACTGAAGCTTTCTTT
CSASGGPTEAFF
>TRBJ1-2|14|TRBV29-1|NA|few
TGCAGCGTTGAAGATCTAACGGGGGACTATGGCTACACCTTC
CSVEDLTGDYGYTF
>TRBJ2-1|13|TRBV29-1|TRBD1|NA
TGCAGCGTTGGACAGGGTAAAGGCAATGAGCAGTTCTTC
CSVGQGKGNEQFF
>TRBJ2-5|15|TRBV24-1|TRBD2|many
TGTGCCACCAGTGAACCACTAGCGGGCCGAGAGACCCAGTACTTC
CATSEPLAGRETQYF
>TRBJ1-1|16|TRBV20-1|NA|NA
TGCAGTGTTAAACGGGGAAGACAGTCTCGGCCCACTGAAGCTTTCTTT
CSVKRGRQSRPTEAFF
>TRBJ1-1|12|TRBV29-1|NA|many
TGCAGCGTTGTATCCGAGAACACTGAAGCTTTCTTT
CSVVSENTEAFF
>TRBJ2-2|13|TRBV7-8|NA|few
TGTGCCAGCAGCTTAGTCTTGGTCGGGGAGCTGTTTTTT
CASSLVLVGELFF
>TRBJ1-1|14|TRBV29-1|NA|once
TGCAGCGTTCGGGGCACCGAGGAGAACACTGAAGCTTTCTTT
CSVRGTEENTEAFF
>TRBJ2-1|14|TRBV6-1|NA|NA
TGTGCCAGCAGAGTAGCGTTAACCAACAATGAGCAGTTCTTC
CASRVALTNNEQFF
>TRBJ2-3|15|TRBV5-4|NA|NA
TGTGCCAGCAGCTTTAATCCCTTTAGCACAGATACGCAGTATTTT
CASSFNPFSTDTQYF
>TRBJ2-7|15|TRBV5-1|NA|few
TGCGCCAGCAGCTTGGCCCGGGGCGGCGCCTACGAGCAGTACTTC
CASSLARGGAYEQYF
>TRBJ1-2|13|TRBV19|NA|many
TGTGCCAGTAGTACTATCCTGGGGGATGGCTACACCTTC
CASSTILGDGYTF
>TRBJ2-7|14|TRBV5-1|TRBD1|many
TGCGCCAGCAGCTTAAGGGGTGCGACAGGGGAGCAGTACTTC
CASSLRGATGEQYF
>TRBJ2-5|14|TRBV7-2|NA|NA
TGTGCCAGCAGCCGTGGCGGGGACGCCGAGACCCAGTACTTC
CASSRGGDAETQYF
>TRBJ2-7|13|TRBV29-1|NA|NA
TGCGGCGTTGCACCCGGAGCAACCTACGAGCAGTACTTC
CGVAPGATYEQYF
>TRBJ1-1|12|TRBV29-1|NA|NA
TGCAGCGCTGGACGAATGAACACTGAAGCTTTCTTT
CSAGRMNTEAFF
>TRBJ1-2|16|TRBV3-1|NA|NA
TGTGCCAGCAGCCGGGACGGAAGATTGGCCGCTAAGGGCTACACCTTC
CASSRDGRLAAKGYTF